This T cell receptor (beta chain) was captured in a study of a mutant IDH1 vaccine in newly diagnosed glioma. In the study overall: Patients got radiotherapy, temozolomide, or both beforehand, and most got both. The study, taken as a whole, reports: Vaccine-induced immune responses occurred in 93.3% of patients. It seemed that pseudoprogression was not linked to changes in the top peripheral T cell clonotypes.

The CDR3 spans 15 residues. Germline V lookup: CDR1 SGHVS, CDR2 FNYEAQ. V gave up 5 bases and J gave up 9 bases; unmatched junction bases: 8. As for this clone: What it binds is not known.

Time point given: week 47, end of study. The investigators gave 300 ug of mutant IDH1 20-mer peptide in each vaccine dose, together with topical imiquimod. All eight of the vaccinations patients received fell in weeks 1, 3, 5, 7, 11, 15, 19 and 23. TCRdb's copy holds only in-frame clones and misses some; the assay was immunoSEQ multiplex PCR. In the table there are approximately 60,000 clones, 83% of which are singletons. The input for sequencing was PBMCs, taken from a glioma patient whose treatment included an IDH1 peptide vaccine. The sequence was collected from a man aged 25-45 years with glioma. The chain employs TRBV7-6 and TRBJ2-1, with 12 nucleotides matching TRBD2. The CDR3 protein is CASSQTSGGPSEQFF. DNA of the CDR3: TGTGCCAGCAGCCAAACTAGCGGGGGGCCCAGTGAGCAGTTCTTC.